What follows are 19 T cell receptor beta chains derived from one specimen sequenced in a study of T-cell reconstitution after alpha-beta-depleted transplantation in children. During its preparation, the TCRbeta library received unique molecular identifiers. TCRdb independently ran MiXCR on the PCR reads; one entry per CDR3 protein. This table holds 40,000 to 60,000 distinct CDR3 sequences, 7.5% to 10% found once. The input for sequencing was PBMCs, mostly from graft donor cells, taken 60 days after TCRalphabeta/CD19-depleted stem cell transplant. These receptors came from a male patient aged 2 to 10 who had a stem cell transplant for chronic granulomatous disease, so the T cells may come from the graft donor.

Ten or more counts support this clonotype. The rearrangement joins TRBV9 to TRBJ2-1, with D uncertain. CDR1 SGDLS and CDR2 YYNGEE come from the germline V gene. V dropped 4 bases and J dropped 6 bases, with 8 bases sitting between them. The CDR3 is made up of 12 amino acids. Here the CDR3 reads CASSRALNEQFF. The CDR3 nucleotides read TGTGCCAGCAGCCGGGCCCTCAATGAGCAGTTCTTC.

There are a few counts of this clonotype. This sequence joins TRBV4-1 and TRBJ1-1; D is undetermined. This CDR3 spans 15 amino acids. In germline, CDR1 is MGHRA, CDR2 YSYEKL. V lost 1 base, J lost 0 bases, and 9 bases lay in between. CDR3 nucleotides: TGCGCCAGCAGCCAAGGCGTCCTATTGAACACTGAAGCTTTCTTT. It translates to CASSQGVLLNTEAFF.

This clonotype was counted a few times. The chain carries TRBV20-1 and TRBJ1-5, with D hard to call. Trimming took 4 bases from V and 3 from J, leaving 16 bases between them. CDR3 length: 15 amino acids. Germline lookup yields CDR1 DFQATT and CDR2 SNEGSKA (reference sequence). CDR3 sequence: CSATKTADANQPQHF. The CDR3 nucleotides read TGCAGTGCTACCAAGACGGCAGATGCCAATCAGCCCCAGCATTTT.

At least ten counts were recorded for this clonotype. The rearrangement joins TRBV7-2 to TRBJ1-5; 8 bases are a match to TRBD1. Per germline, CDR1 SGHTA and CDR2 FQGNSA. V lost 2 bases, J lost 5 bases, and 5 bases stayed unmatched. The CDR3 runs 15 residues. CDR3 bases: TGTGCCAGCAGCTTAAAGGGGGACAGGTATCAGCCCCAGCATTTT. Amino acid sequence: CASSLKGDRYQPQHF.

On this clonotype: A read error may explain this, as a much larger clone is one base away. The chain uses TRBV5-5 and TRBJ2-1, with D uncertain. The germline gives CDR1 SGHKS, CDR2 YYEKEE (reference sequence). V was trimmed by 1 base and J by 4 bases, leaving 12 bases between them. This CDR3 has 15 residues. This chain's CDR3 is CASSLQVGAYNEQFF. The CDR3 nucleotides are TGTGCCAGCAGCTTGCAGGTCGGTGCGTACAATGAGCAGTTCTTC.

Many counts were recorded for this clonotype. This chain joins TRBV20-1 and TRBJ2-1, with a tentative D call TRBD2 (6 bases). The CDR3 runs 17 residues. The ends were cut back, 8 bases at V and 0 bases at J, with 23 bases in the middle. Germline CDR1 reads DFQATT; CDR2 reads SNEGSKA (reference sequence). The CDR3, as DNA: TGCAGTCCCCGGGGGAGAGGAGGCCTTAGCTCCTACAATGAGCAGTTCTTC. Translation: CSPRGRGGLSSYNEQFF.

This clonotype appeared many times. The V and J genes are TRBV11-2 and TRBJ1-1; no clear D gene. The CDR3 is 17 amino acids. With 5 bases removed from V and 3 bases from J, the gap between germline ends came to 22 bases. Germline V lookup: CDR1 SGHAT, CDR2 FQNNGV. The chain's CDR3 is CASSEEVRRAGDTEAFF. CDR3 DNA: TGTGCCAGCAGCGAAGAGGTTCGTAGGGCTGGGGACACTGAAGCTTTCTTT.

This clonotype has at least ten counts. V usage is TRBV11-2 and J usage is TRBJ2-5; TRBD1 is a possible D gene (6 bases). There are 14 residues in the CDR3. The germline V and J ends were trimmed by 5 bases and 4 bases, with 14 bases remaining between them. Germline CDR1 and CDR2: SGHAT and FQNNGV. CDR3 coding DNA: TGTGCCAGCAGCCTCAGGGGTAGCCGAGAGACCCAGTACTTC. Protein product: CASSLRGSRETQYF.

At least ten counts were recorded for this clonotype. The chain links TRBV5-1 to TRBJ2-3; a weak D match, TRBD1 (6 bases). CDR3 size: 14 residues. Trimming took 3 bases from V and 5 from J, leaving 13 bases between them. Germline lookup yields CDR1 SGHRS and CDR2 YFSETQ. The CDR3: CASSSVPGEDTQYF. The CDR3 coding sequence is TGCGCCAGCAGCTCGGTGCCAGGGGAAGATACGCAGTATTTT.

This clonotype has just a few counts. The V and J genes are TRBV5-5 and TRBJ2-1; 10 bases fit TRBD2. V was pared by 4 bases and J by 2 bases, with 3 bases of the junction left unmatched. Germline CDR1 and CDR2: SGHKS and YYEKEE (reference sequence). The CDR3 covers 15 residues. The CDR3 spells CASSAGLATYNEQFF. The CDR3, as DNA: TGTGCCAGCAGCGCGGGACTAGCGACCTACAATGAGCAGTTCTTC.

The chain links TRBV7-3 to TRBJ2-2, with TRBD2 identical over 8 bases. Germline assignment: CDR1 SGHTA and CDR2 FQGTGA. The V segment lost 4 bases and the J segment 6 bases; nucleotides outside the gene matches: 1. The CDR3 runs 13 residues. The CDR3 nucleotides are TGTGCCAGCAGCTCGGGACTAGCCGGGGAGCTGTTTTTT. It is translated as CASSSGLAGELFF.

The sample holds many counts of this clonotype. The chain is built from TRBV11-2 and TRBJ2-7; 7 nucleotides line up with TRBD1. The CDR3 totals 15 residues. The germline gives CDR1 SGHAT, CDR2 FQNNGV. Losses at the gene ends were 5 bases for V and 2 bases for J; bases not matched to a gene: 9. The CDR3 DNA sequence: TGTGCCAGCAGCCCGGGGACAGTCACTACCTACGAGCAGTACTTC. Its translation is CASSPGTVTTYEQYF.

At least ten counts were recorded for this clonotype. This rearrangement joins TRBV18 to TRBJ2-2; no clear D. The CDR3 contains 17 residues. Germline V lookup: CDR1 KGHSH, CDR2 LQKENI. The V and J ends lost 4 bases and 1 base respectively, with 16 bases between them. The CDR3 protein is CASSLLAAGGNTGELFF. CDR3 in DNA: TGTGCCAGCTCACTCTTGGCGGCAGGCGGGAACACCGGGGAGCTGTTTTTT.

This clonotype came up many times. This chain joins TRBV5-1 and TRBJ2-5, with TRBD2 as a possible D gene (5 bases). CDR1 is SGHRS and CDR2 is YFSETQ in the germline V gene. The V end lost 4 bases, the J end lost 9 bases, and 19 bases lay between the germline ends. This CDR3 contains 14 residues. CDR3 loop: CASSQRLAQEAQYF. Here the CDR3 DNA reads TGCGCCAGCAGCCAACGACTGGCGCAGGAGGCCCAGTACTTC.

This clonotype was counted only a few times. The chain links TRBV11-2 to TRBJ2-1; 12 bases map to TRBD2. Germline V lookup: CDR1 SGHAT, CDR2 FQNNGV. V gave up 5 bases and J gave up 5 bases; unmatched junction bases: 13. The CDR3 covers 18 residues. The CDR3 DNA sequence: TGTGCCAGCAGCGGGGGACTAGCGGGCGGACGGAGGAACAATGAGCAGTTCTTC. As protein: CASSGGLAGGRRNNEQFF.

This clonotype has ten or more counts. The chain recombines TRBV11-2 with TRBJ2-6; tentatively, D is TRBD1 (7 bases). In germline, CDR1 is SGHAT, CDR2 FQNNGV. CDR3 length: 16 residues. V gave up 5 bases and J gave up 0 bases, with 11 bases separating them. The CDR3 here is CASSRRGLSGANVLTF. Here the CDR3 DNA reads TGTGCCAGCAGCCGGAGGGGGCTCTCTGGGGCCAACGTCCTGACTTTC.

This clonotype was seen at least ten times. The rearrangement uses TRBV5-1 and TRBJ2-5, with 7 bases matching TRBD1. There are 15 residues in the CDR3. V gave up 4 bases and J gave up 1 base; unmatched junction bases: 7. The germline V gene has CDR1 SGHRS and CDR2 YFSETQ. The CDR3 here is CASSQMGTAQETQYF. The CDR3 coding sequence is TGCGCCAGCAGCCAGATGGGGACAGCCCAAGAGACCCAGTACTTC.

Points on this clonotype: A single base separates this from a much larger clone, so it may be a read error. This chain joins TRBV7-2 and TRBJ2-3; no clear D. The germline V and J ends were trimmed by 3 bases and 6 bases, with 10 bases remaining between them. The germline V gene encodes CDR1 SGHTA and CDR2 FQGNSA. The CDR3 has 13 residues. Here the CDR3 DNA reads TGTACCAGCAGCTTTCTCGCGCTGGATACGCAGTATTTT. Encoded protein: CTSSFLALDTQYF.

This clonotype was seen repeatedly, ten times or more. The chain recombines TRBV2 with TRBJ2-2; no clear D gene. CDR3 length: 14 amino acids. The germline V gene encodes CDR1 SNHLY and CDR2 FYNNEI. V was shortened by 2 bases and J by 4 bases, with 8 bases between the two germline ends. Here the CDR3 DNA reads TGTGCCAGCAGTGAACAGCGACCCACCGGGGAGCTGTTTTTT. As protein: CASSEQRPTGELFF.